This T cell receptor (beta chain) was identified during a study of identical twins. General study findings and limits: Among beta out-of-frame sequences, excess sharing between twins appeared weaker. Conclusions relied on cross-sectional statistical analysis, not following the same donors. A lower insertion count was a feature of abundant cord blood beta clonotypes, with no such feature in memory repertoires.

One entry per CDR3 protein results from TCRdb running MiXCR on the 5' RACE reads. This sample has 640,000 or so distinct CDR3 sequences, with around 6% found just once. There are a few counts of this clonotype. Its antigen remains unidentified. Healthy Caucasians were all of the donors. This CDR3 comprises 15 residues. The germline V and J ends were trimmed by 0 bases and 6 bases, with 14 bases remaining between them. Germline CDR1 SGHRS, CDR2 YFSETQ. This sequence joins TRBV5-1 and TRBJ2-3; maybe TRBD1 (6 bases). The receptor was isolated from a man aged 18 to 29 in good health. Material for sequencing was naive T cells sorted from blood. Written as DNA, the CDR3 is TGCGCCAGCAGCTTGGAAACGGGACAAGGGGATACGCAGTATTTT. Its translation: CASSLETGQGDTQYF.